This TCR beta chain was retrieved from a study of blood T cells in healthy people across ages. The study, taken as a whole, reports: TCR beta diversity per million T cells fell roughly linearly with age. Estimates based on one million T cells were treated as lower bounds. Both naive CD4+ cell counts and diversity were greater in long-lived donors than in aged donors.

Worth noting for this clonotype: The antigen is unknown.

V lost 3 bases and J lost 2, with 13 bases in between. CDR3 length: 14 amino acids. CDR1 is DFQATT, CDR2 SNEGSKA, per germline (reference sequence). Combining a sample-barcoded 5' primer with a J-beta primer mix, a second PCR ran for about 6 to 12 cycles. TCRdb redid the calling of the 5' RACE reads with MiXCR, one entry per CDR3 protein. The sample has hundreds of thousands of distinct CDR3 sequences; 58% are singletons. Sequenced input: blood. This TCR derives from a man aged 60-69 years in good health. J is TRBJ2-5 and V is TRBV20-1, with D tentatively TRBD2 (6 bases). The CDR3: CSASLAGHQETQYF. Here the CDR3 DNA reads TGCAGTGCTAGTTTGGCGGGGCATCAAGAGACCCAGTACTTC.